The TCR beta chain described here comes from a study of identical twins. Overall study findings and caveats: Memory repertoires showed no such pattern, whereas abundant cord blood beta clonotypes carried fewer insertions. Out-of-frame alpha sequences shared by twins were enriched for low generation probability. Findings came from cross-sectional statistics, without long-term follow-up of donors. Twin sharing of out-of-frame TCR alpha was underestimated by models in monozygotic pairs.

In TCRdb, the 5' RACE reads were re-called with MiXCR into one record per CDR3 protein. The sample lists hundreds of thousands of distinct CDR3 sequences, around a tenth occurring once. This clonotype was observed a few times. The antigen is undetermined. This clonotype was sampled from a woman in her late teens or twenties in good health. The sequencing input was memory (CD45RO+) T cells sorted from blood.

The CDR3 region is CASSTGPLMNTEAFF. In DNA form, the CDR3 reads TGTGCCAGCAGCACAGGACCGTTGATGAACACTGAAGCTTTCTTT. The chain links TRBV5-6 to TRBJ1-1, with a possible D match to TRBD1 (5 bases). Germline lookup yields CDR1 SGHDT and CDR2 YYEEEE. The ends were cut back, 4 bases at V and 0 bases at J, with 13 bases in the middle. The CDR3 sequence is 15 residues long.